This TCR beta chain was recovered during a study of neurological immune-mediated disorders. Notes on the study in general: Private repertoires in all groups were suggested by the finding that expanded clones across subjects shared no CDR3 amino acid sequences.

The cDNA was synthesized by 5'RACE incorporating 10-nucleotide random UMIs. TCRdb re-derived calls from the 5' RACE reads in MiXCR, one entry per CDR3 protein. Altogether some 30,000 distinct CDR3 sequences are present, roughly a sixth being singletons, with the ten largest covering around 4.9%. This clonotype was detected ten times or more. What it binds is not known. Time point defined: technical triplicate 3. The CDR3 has 14 residues. V was cut by 7 bases and J by 0 bases, with 13 bases left in between. Germline V lookup: CDR1 DFQATT, CDR2 SNEGSKA (reference sequence). Sequencing used CD4+ T cells from blood. This rearrangement joins TRBV20-1 to TRBJ1-5, with D possibly TRBD1 on 6 matching bases. The TCR originated in a female donor with HTLV-1-associated myelopathy (HAM/TSP). CDR3 nucleotides: TGCAGTGTCCTCCGGGGGCCTAGCAATCAGCCCCAGCATTTT. The encoded protein is CSVLRGPSNQPQHF.